This passage covers 27 T cell receptor beta chains from one sample sequenced in a study of T cells in Graves' hyperthyroidism and ophthalmopathy. Amplification of TCR beta CDR3 regions was performed using RNA transcripts as template. Initially, a first-round RT-PCR of the TCR CDR3 employed the HTBI primer set. TCRdb reanalysed the multiplex PCR reads using MiXCR and keeps one entry per CDR3 protein. The data hold around 380,000 distinct CDR3 sequences, with about 14% observed a single time. Sequencing was carried out using blood. These receptors were taken from a young man with Graves' hyperthyroidism that later progressed to Graves' ophthalmopathy.

This clonotype was found many times. This CDR3 is CASMGLNYGYTF. The CDR3 region has the DNA TGTGCCAGTATGGGGCTTAACTATGGCTACACCTTC. The chain is built from TRBV27 and TRBJ1-2, with D perhaps TRBD1 (5 bases). This CDR3 comprises 12 residues. Germline V lookup: CDR1 MNHEY, CDR2 SMNVEV (reference sequence). The germline V and J ends were trimmed by 9 bases and 1 base, with 9 bases remaining between them.

This clonotype was counted at least ten times. The rearrangement joins TRBV13 to TRBJ1-4, with D unclear. Germline V gives CDR1 PRHDT, CDR2 FYEKMQ (reference sequence). V was shortened by 4 bases and J by 8 bases, with 14 bases between the two germline ends. This CDR3 is built from 14 residues. CDR3 protein: CASSSGRGGEKLFF. The CDR3, as DNA: TGTGCCAGCAGCTCGGGCAGAGGAGGGGAAAAACTGTTTTTT.

This clonotype appeared many times. The chain recombines TRBV3-1 with TRBJ2-5; 8 nucleotides agree with TRBD1. This CDR3 has 15 residues. Germline CDR1 and CDR2: LGHDT and YNNKEL (reference sequence). After removal of 4 bases from V and 5 bases from J, the junction contained 9 bases not matched to a gene. In DNA form, the CDR3 reads TGTGCCAGCAGCCCCCGGACAGGGTCAAGGGAGACCCAGTACTTC. The encoded protein is CASSPRTGSRETQYF.

Ten or more counts support this clonotype. The chain has TRBV28 and TRBJ2-5; D may correspond to TRBD1 or TRBD2 (5 bases each). Germline CDR1 and CDR2: MDHEN and SYDVKM. V was clipped by 5 bases and J by 0 bases, with 16 bases between them. The CDR3 is 16 amino acids. CDR3 region: CASSIPGPLYQETQYF. The CDR3 DNA reads as TGTGCCAGCAGTATTCCGGGACCCCTGTACCAAGAGACCCAGTACTTC.

The CDR3, as DNA: TGTGCCAGCAGCCAAGATGGCGGGGGCCCTTATGGCTACACCTTC. This gives the protein CASSQDGGGPYGYTF. The chain combines TRBV4-2 with TRBJ1-2; tentative D call: TRBD1 (6 bases). Germline CDR1 is LGHNA and CDR2 is YNFKEQ. The CDR3 has 15 residues. Trimming left V 0 bases short and J 5 bases short, with 13 bases between.

This clonotype has at least ten counts. This chain uses TRBV7-9 with TRBJ2-2; D perhaps matches TRBD2 (6 bases). Germline assignment: CDR1 SEHNR and CDR2 FQNEAQ (reference sequence). The CDR3 contains 15 residues. Trimming removed 5 bases at V and 0 bases at J, with 10 bases between. The CDR3 DNA reads TGTGCCAGCAGCCCGGGACTCACGAACACCGGGGAGCTGTTTTTT. Protein product: CASSPGLTNTGELFF.

This clonotype was seen only once. V is TRBV12-3 or TRBV12-4 and J is TRBJ2-3; 7 bases agree with TRBD1. With V trimmed by 5 bases and J by 0 bases, 11 bases remained unmatched. CDR3 size: 17 residues. CDR3 region: CASSNDRDRLSTDTQYF. The DNA for the CDR3 is TGTGCCAGCAGTAACGACAGGGATCGACTTAGCACAGATACGCAGTATTTT.

This clonotype showed up just a few times. The chain recombines TRBV20-1 with TRBJ1-6; D remains unclear. The V gene lost 7 bases and the J gene lost 6 bases, with 16 bases spanning the gap. Germline V CDR1 and CDR2: DFQATT, SNEGSKA (reference sequence). This CDR3 region has 14 residues. The CDR3 spells CSVRRPGGNSPLHF. As DNA, the CDR3 is TGCAGTGTTAGGCGTCCTGGTGGTAATTCACCCCTCCACTTT.

This clonotype was recorded many times. The V call is TRBV11-2, the J call TRBJ2-7; D is perhaps TRBD1 (6 bases). V was clipped by 1 base and J by 2 bases, with 12 bases between them. CDR3 length: 15 amino acids. The germline V gene has CDR1 SGHAT and CDR2 FQNNGV. The CDR3 loop is CASSLVQGWPYEQYF. DNA of the CDR3: TGTGCCAGCAGCTTAGTACAGGGTTGGCCCTACGAGCAGTACTTC.

A remark on this clonotype: An end of the junction differs from the germline gene, which may be a read error. V gene TRBV2 combines with J gene TRBJ2-5; 7 positions agree with TRBD1. The CDR3 totals 14 residues. Per the germline V gene, CDR1 is SNHLY and CDR2 is FYNNEI. The CDR3 reads CARRQTGNVGTQYF. Here the CDR3 DNA reads TGTGCCCGCAGACAGACAGGGAACGTCGGGACCCAGTACTTC.

This clonotype appeared many times. The rearrangement uses TRBV20-1 and TRBJ2-7; weak D call: TRBD1 (5 bases). This CDR3 spans 16 amino acids. The V and J ends lost 6 bases and 0 bases respectively, with 21 bases between them. Looked up from germline, CDR1 is DFQATT and CDR2 is SNEGSKA (reference sequence). In DNA, the CDR3 is TGCAGTGCCATAGCCCCCCAGGGTCGCCTCTCCTACGAGCAGTACTTC. Protein sequence: CSAIAPQGRLSYEQYF.

This clonotype came up a few times. This chain connects TRBV13 to TRBJ2-1; 12 nucleotides match TRBD2. The CDR3 runs 16 residues. J gave up 8 bases and V 8 bases, and 13 bases lay outside the gene matches. Germline V gives CDR1 PRHDT, CDR2 FYEKMQ (reference sequence). As DNA, the CDR3 is TGTGCCAGCTCTCCGGTCCTAGCGGGGGGGCAACATGAGCAGTTCTTC. As protein: CASSPVLAGGQHEQFF.

This clonotype has at least ten counts. The chain joins TRBV5-1 to TRBJ2-7; D might be TRBD1 or TRBD2, each matching 6 bases. Trimming removed 0 bases from V and 8 bases from J, with 15 bases in between. Looked up from germline, CDR1 is SGHRS and CDR2 is YFSETQ. This CDR3 spans 14 amino acids. The CDR3 region has the DNA TGCGCCAGCAGCTTGGAGTCCCCCGGGGGCCAGCAGTACTTC. As protein: CASSLESPGGQQYF.

In its sample, this clonotype was seen a few times. The V gene is TRBV5-1, the J gene TRBJ2-7, with D possibly matching TRBD2 (5 bases). Germline V gives CDR1 SGHRS, CDR2 YFSETQ. With 5 bases removed from V and 0 bases from J, the gap between germline ends came to 15 bases. The CDR3 spans 15 residues. This CDR3 reads CASSETGRGSYEQYF. The CDR3 region has the DNA TGCGCCAGCAGTGAAACTGGACGGGGCTCCTACGAGCAGTACTTC.

The sample holds a few counts of this clonotype. This chain uses TRBV28 with TRBJ2-7; a possible D gene is TRBD1 (6 bases). Germline CDR1 is MDHEN and CDR2 is SYDVKM. CDR3 size: 13 residues. V lost 3 bases and J lost 5, with 11 bases in between. The CDR3 is CASSLTGSHEQYF. DNA of the CDR3: TGTGCCAGCAGTTTGACAGGTTCCCACGAGCAGTACTTC.

The V and J genes are TRBV7-9 and TRBJ2-1; TRBD1 aligns across 8 bases. Unmatched junction bases numbered 1, after V lost 0 bases and J lost 0 bases. CDR1 is SEHNR, CDR2 FQNEAQ, per germline (reference sequence). The CDR3 runs to 16 residues. CDR3 nucleotide sequence: TGTGCCAGCAGCTTAGCTACAGGGGGCTCCTACAATGAGCAGTTCTTC. Translating gives CASSLATGGSYNEQFF. Full variable domain (remainder filled in from reference TRBV7-9 and TRBJ2-1): DTGVSQNPRHKITKRGQNVTFRCDPISEHNRLYWYRQTLGQGPEFLTYFQNEAQLEKSRLLSDRFSAERPKGSFSTLEIQRTEQGDSAMYLCASSLATGGSYNEQFFGPGTRLTVL.

This clonotype showed up many times. The chain joins TRBV6-1 to TRBJ1-1, with D tentatively TRBD1 (6 bases). Trimming shortened V by 6 bases and J by 0 bases, and 11 bases separated the two germline ends. The CDR3 contains 14 residues. Germline V gene data show CDR1 as MNHNS and CDR2 as SASEGT. As DNA, the CDR3 is TGTGCCAGCAGCCCGGGACACCTGAACACTGAAGCTTTCTTT. It specifies CASSPGHLNTEAFF.

This clonotype was observed a handful of times. The chain couples TRBV7-2 to TRBJ1-3, with D unresolved. Germline V gene sequence: CDR1 SGHTA, CDR2 FQGNSA. CDR3 length: 14 amino acids. V dropped 1 base and J dropped 6 bases, with 10 bases sitting between them. CDR3 amino acids: CASSLGVRTNTIYF. The CDR3 region has the DNA TGTGCCAGCAGCTTAGGAGTAAGGACAAACACCATATATTTT.

This clonotype was seen many times. The rearrangement joins TRBV6-1 to TRBJ1-1; 11 bases line up with TRBD1. The CDR3 has 15 residues. CDR1 and CDR2 (germline): MNHNS, SASEGT. With 6 bases clipped from V and 0 bases from J, the junction kept 3 bases outside the gene matches. CDR3 bases: TGTGCCAGCAGCTGGACAGGGGGCATGAACACTGAAGCTTTCTTT. The encoded protein is CASSWTGGMNTEAFF.

This clonotype was detected many times. This chain joins TRBV20-1 and TRBJ2-3, with D hard to call. This CDR3 region has 14 residues. Germline V CDR1 and CDR2: DFQATT, SNEGSKA (reference sequence). Trimming removed 5 bases at V and 0 bases at J, with 12 bases between. The CDR3 DNA is TGCAGTGCTCCGCCGGTTGTGAGCACAGATACGCAGTATTTT. Translated: CSAPPVVSTDTQYF.

The rearrangement uses TRBV3-1 and TRBJ2-7; tentatively, D is TRBD1 (6 bases). V was cut by 0 bases and J by 3 bases, with 21 bases left in between. CDR3 size: 18 residues. The V gene's germline CDR1 is LGHDT and CDR2 YNNKEL (reference sequence). CDR3 coding DNA: TGTGCCAGCAGCCAAGAAATAGACCGGGACACCCTATACTACGAGCAGTACTTC. It encodes CASSQEIDRDTLYYEQYF.

This clonotype occurred a few times. The chain links TRBV19 to TRBJ1-5; possible D gene TRBD1, 6 bases. V lost 6 bases, J lost 5 bases, and 11 bases lay in between. Germline CDR1 and CDR2: LNHDA and SQIVND (reference sequence). The CDR3 spans 13 residues. The CDR3: CASSYREYQPQHF. CDR3 DNA: TGTGCCAGTAGCTACAGGGAATATCAGCCCCAGCATTTT.

The chain has TRBV19 and TRBJ1-2; 8 positions agree with TRBD1. This CDR3 region has 17 residues. Germline V gene sequence: CDR1 LNHDA, CDR2 SQIVND (reference sequence). V dropped 7 bases and J dropped 8; count of bases not matched to a gene: 21. The CDR3 DNA follows: TGTGCCAGTACCAATCTGGTAGGGAGGCAGGGGGCTTTCGGCTACACCTTC. Protein sequence: CASTNLVGRQGAFGYTF.

This clonotype was seen repeatedly, ten times or more. The CDR3 nucleotides read TGTGCCAGCTCACCAACGGAAGGAAACTATGGCTACACCTTC. This codes for CASSPTEGNYGYTF. This rearrangement joins TRBV18 to TRBJ1-2; D unresolved. From germline, CDR1 is KGHSH and CDR2 LQKENI. With 2 bases removed from V and 2 bases from J, the gap between germline ends came to 9 bases. This CDR3 is built from 14 residues.

The sample holds a few counts of this clonotype. The V call is TRBV29-1, the J call TRBJ1-2; no firm D call. The CDR3 loop spans 13 amino acids. Trimming removed 7 bases from V and 0 bases from J, with 12 bases in between. Looked up from germline, CDR1 is SQVTM and CDR2 is ANQGSEA. CDR3 sequence: CSEGREPNYGYTF. Here the CDR3 DNA reads TGCAGCGAGGGCCGAGAGCCTAACTATGGCTACACCTTC.

This clonotype has a count of ten or more. The chain combines TRBV6-1 with TRBJ1-5; D perhaps matches TRBD1 (6 bases). The CDR3 length is 15 residues. Germline values: CDR1 MNHNS, CDR2 SASEGT. V lost 7 bases and J lost 4, with 17 bases in between. CDR3 amino acids: CASTFRPQGNQPQHF. The CDR3 region has the DNA TGTGCCAGCACCTTCAGACCTCAGGGGAATCAGCCCCAGCATTTT.

J is TRBJ1-5 and V is TRBV7-9; D call uncertain. Germline CDR1 and CDR2: SEHNR and FQNEAQ (reference sequence). Trimming shortened V by 5 bases and J by 5 bases, and 13 bases separated the two germline ends. The CDR3 spans 14 residues. For the CDR3, the DNA is TGTGCCAGCAGCCCCTTGGTTGGAGATCAGCCCCAGCATTTT. Its protein product is CASSPLVGDQPQHF.